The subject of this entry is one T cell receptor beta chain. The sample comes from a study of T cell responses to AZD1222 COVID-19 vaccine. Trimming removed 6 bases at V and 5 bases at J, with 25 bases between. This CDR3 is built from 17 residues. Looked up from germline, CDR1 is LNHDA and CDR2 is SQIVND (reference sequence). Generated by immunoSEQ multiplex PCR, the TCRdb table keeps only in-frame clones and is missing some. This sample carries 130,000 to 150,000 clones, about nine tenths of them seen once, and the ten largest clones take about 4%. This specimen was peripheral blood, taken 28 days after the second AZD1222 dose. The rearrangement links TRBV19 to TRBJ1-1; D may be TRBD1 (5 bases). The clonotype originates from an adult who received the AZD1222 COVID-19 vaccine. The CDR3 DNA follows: TGTGCCAGTAGAAAAGGGCGGATAGGGGAAATTGTTACTGAAGCTTTCTTT. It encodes CASRKGRIGEIVTEAFF.